One sample yielded the 2 T cell receptor beta chains listed below, sequenced in a study of blood T cells in healthy people across ages. The authors ran a second PCR of about 6 to 11 cycles using a sample-barcoded 5' primer and a J-beta primer mix. TCRdb re-analysed the 5' RACE reads in MiXCR, keeping a single row per CDR3 protein. The sample has more than 800,000 distinct CDR3 sequences; 45% are singletons. The specimen was blood. These receptors came from a woman in her fifties or sixties in good health.

The chain couples TRBV6-5 to TRBJ1-5, with 8 bases matching TRBD1. There are 14 residues in the CDR3. From germline, CDR1 is MNHEY and CDR2 SVGAGI. Germline trimming cut 6 bases from V and 6 bases from J; bases unmatched to any gene: 7. The CDR3 reads CASRPGTGVQPQHF. The CDR3 DNA is TGTGCCAGCAGGCCCGGGACAGGAGTTCAGCCCCAGCATTTT.

J is TRBJ1-5 and V is TRBV12-3 or TRBV12-4; maybe TRBD1 (5 bases). V was trimmed by 0 bases and J by 4 bases, leaving 13 bases between them. The CDR3 consists of 16 residues. This chain's CDR3 is CASSLAGAGVNQPQHF. In DNA, the CDR3 is TGTGCCAGCAGTTTAGCTGGGGCAGGAGTTAATCAGCCCCAGCATTTT.